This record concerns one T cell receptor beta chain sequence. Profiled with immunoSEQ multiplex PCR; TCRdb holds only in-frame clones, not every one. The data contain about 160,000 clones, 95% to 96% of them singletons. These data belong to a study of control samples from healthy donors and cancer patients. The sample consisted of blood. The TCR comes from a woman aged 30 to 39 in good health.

The CDR3 is CASSATGHSGNTIYF. The CDR3, as DNA: TGTGCCAGCAGCGCCACAGGCCACTCTGGAAACACCATATATTTT. This chain connects TRBV9 to TRBJ1-3; maybe TRBD1 (5 bases). Germline V CDR1 and CDR2: SGDLS, YYNGEE. The CDR3 contains 15 residues. Trimming took off 3 bases at V and 0 bases at J, with 10 bases between the two ends.